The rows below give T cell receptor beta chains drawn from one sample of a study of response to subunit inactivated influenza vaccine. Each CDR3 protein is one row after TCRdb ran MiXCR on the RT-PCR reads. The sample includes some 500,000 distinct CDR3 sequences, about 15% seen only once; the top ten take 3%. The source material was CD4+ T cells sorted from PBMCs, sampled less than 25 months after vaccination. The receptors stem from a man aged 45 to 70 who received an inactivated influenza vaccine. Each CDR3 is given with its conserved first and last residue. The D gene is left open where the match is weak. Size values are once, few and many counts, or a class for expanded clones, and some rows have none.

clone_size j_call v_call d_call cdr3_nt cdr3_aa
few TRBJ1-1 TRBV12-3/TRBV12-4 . TGTGCCAGCACCAGGGGTTTAAGGACTGAAGCTTTCTTT CASTRGLRTEAFF
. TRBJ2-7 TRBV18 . TGTGCCAGCTCACCAATGTCGGACGAGCAGTACTTC CASSPMSDEQYF
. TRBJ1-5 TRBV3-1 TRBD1 TGTGCCAGCAGCCAGGCTGGGACAGGCGGCTTGGTAGCCCAGCATTTT CASSQAGTGGLVAQHF
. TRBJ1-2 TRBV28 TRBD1 TGTGCCAGCAGTATAGATACATTAACAGGGGGCAGTTCGGCTGGCTACACCTTC CASSIDTLTGGSSAGYTF
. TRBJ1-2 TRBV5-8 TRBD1 TGTGCCAGCAGCTTCCAGGGGGCAGGGTATGGCTACACCTTC CASSFQGAGYGYTF
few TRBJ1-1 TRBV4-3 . TGCGCCAGCAGCATGAAGGGGAACACTGAAGCTTTCTTT CASSMKGNTEAFF
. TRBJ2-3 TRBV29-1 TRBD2 TGCAGCGTTGAGGGACTAGCGGGGCCTAGCACAGATACGCAGTATTTT CSVEGLAGPSTDTQYF
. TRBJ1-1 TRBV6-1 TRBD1 TGTGCCAGCAGTGAAAATTTTTTCATCGGGACAGGGGGGACTGAAGCTTTCTTT CASSENFFIGTGGTEAFF
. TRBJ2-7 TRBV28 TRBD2 TGTGCCAGCAGAAATCCTAGCGGTGCCTACGAGCAGTACTTC CASRNPSGAYEQYF
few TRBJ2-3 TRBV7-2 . TGTGCCAGCAGCTTAGCGTTTAGCGCTAAGAGAGCAGATACGCAGTATTTT CASSLAFSAKRADTQYF
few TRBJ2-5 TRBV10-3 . TGTGCCATCAGTGTATGGGACGGTAAAGAGACCCAGTACTTC CAISVWDGKETQYF
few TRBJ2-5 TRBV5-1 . TGCGCCAGCAGAGGCAACCAAGAGACCCAGTACTTC CASRGNQETQYF
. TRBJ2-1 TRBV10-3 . TGTGCCATCAGTGAACGAGACAGGAGCTCCTACAATGAGCAGTTCTTC CAISERDRSSYNEQFF
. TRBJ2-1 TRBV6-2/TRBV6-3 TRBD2 TGTGCCAGCAGTTGGGGACCAGCGGGAGGATGGAATGAGCAGTTCTTC CASSWGPAGGWNEQFF
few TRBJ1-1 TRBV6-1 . TGTGCCAGCTTCCTGGGTGGAAACACTGAAGCTTTCTTT CASFLGGNTEAFF
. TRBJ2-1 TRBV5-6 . TGTGCCAGCAGCTCCCCTCCGGTGGGAATTGGGCAGTTCTTC CASSSPPVGIGQFF
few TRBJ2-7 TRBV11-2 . TGTGCCAGCAGCCCTGGACCCGGGAACGAGCAGTACTTC CASSPGPGNEQYF
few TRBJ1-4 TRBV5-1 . TGCGCCAGCAGCTTGGCGGGGAGGGGGAATGAAAAACTGTTTTTT CASSLAGRGNEKLFF
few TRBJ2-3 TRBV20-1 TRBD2 TGCAGTGCTAGAGGGGGACTAGCGGGAGTACCAGATACGCAGTATTTT CSARGGLAGVPDTQYF
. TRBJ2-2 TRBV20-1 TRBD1 TGCAGTGCCAGGACAGGGGGTAGGACCGGGGAGCTGTTTTTT CSARTGGRTGELFF
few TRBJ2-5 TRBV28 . TGTGCCAGCAGTGTCACAGGGTTGCGCGAGACCCAGTACTTC CASSVTGLRETQYF
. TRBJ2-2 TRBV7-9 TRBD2 TGTGCCAGCAGCTCGAATCCGGGACTAGCGGTCACCGGGGAGCTGTTTTTT CASSSNPGLAVTGELFF
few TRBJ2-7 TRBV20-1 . TGCAGTGCTACCAAGGACCCCCTAGCATACGAGCAGTACTTC CSATKDPLAYEQYF
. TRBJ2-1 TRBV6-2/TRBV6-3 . TGTGCCAGCAGAGTACACAATGAGCAGTTCTTC CASRVHNEQFF
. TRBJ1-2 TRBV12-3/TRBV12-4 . TGTGCCAGCAGTCCCGTGGTTGGAGGGGGATATGGCTACACCTTC CASSPVVGGGYGYTF
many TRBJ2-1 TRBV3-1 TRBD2 TGTGCCAGCAGCCAAGGCTGGGCTAGCGGGAGTTTCAATGAGCAGTTCTTC CASSQGWASGSFNEQFF
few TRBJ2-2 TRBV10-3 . TGTGCCATCAGTGAAACGGGATCGAACACCGGGGAGCTGTTTTTT CAISETGSNTGELFF
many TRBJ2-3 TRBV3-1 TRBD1 TGTGCCAGCAGCCAATTACAGGGGCCGGATACGCAGTATTTT CASSQLQGPDTQYF
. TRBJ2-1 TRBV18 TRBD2 TGTGCCAGCTCACCAAGGACTAGCGGGAGCATCGATGAGCAGTTCTTC CASSPRTSGSIDEQFF
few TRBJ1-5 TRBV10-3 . TGTGCCATCAGTGCTAAGAGTCAGCCCCAGCATTTT CAISAKSQPQHF
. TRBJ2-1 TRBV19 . TGTGCCAGTGGGTCCCGGGCCTCCGATGAGCAGTTCTTC CASGSRASDEQFF
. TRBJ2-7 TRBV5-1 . TGCGCCAGCAGCATAGACCAAACCTACGAGCAGTACTTC CASSIDQTYEQYF
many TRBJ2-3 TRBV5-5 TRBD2 TGTGCCAGCAGCTTGCCAAGCGGGGGGCGAGATACGCAGTATTTT CASSLPSGGRDTQYF
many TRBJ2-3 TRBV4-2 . TGTGCCAGCAGACAAGATCGGACGACAGATACGCAGTATTTT CASRQDRTTDTQYF
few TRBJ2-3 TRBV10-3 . TGTGCCATCAGTGCCTACACAGATACGCAGTATTTT CAISAYTDTQYF
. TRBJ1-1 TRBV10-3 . TGTGCCATCAACCCCGGGACGGACACTGAAGCTTTCTTT CAINPGTDTEAFF
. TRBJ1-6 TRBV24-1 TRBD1 TGTGCCACCAGTGATATGCCCGGGGGGACAGGGCGGTCTTCACCCCTCCACTTT CATSDMPGGTGRSSPLHF
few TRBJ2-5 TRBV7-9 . TGTGCCAGCAGCTCGACATTCGGGCCTTTGGAGACCCAGTACTTC CASSSTFGPLETQYF
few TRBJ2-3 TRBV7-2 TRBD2 TGTGCCAGCAGCCCGCCTAGCGGGGTAAGCACAGATACGCAGTATTTT CASSPPSGVSTDTQYF